The clone carrying this T cell receptor beta chain was found a few times. Its target is not known. CDR3 length: 13 residues. V lost 5 bases, J lost 0 bases, and 9 bases lay in between. CDR1 and CDR2 (germline): DFQATT, SNEGSKA (reference sequence). Generation of TCR cDNA used 5'RACE template switching (which added a universal primer site and UMIs). TCRdb used MiXCR to reprocess the 5' RACE reads, holding one entry per CDR3 protein. This table holds about 310,000 distinct CDR3 sequences, 3% to 4.5% found once. The entry originates in a study of T cells after yellow fever vaccination. General study points: The study noted that FACS-sorted repertoires could contain abundant clonotypes contaminating from the bulk population. Booster samples showed a return of most primary-vaccination clones (around 96% CD4, about 87% CD8). Clonotypes shared by both compartments, CD4 and CD8, made up a small share.

This clonotype was obtained from a man between 18 and 29 years old who received the YFV17D yellow fever vaccine. The rearrangement joins TRBV20-1 to TRBJ2-3, with D uncertain. The source was PBMCs, collected on the day of the yellow fever booster vaccination. CDR3 sequence reads: CSAAGPSTDTQYF. The DNA of the CDR3 is TGCAGTGCTGCCGGGCCTAGCACAGATACGCAGTATTTT.